In its sample, the clone carrying this T cell receptor (beta chain) was seen a few times. No antigen is known for it. Unique molecular identifiers were in the cDNA, with template-switch universal primer binding. A single record per CDR3 protein comes from TCRdb applying MiXCR to the 5' RACE reads. The sample gives 400,000 to 500,000 distinct CDR3 sequences, about 18% of which show up once; less than 15% is in the top ten. This specimen comes from a study of identical twins. Germline V lookup: CDR1 DFQATT, CDR2 SNEGSKA (reference sequence). V lost 0 bases, J lost 5 bases, and 19 bases lay in between. The CDR3 is 16 residues long. General study results and limits: Fewer insertions characterized abundant cord blood beta clonotypes, whereas memory repertoires showed none. The presence of invariant MAIT and iNKT cells could partly confound analyses of zero-insertion sequences. Out-of-frame alpha sequences common to twins exhibited a surplus of low generation probability.

The J gene is TRBJ2-5, the V gene TRBV20-1; D possibly matches TRBD1 or TRBD2 (5 bases each). This TCR derives from a man in his fifties or sixties in good health. Sequencing was carried out using naive T cells sorted from blood. The CDR3 protein is CSARDRWWEKGETQYF. CDR3 bases: TGCAGTGCTAGAGATCGTTGGTGGGAGAAGGGGGAGACCCAGTACTTC.